The 12 T cell receptor beta chains given below trace back to one sample, sequenced in a study of T-cell memory formation after mild COVID-19. TCRdb itself ran the 5' RACE reads through MiXCR, one entry per CDR3 protein. The sample records approximately 190,000 distinct CDR3 sequences, 18% being singletons. Sequenced: PBMCs or a T cell subset sorted from them (not recorded which). These receptors were collected from an adult woman who had mild COVID-19 (a few samples of this study predate the infection). Cell type and time point are not known.

This clonotype was seen many times. The chain carries TRBV12-3 or TRBV12-4 and TRBJ2-1, with D possibly called TRBD1 or TRBD2 (5 bases each). V shed 5 bases and J shed 0 bases, with 17 bases lying between them. This CDR3 contains 17 residues. CDR3 coding DNA: TGTGCCAGCAGTGGGGGTCGGGCCAGGAGCTCCTACAATGAGCAGTTCTTC. This translates into CASSGGRARSSYNEQFF.

The chain combines TRBV20-1 with TRBJ2-7; tentatively, D is TRBD2 (7 bases). V lost 3 bases and J lost 5, with 20 bases in between. The CDR3 has 15 amino acids. Germline CDR1 reads DFQATT; CDR2 reads SNEGSKA (reference sequence). The CDR3, as DNA: TGCAGTGCTAGGAAGGATCGGGCGGGGGCGCACGAGCAGTACTTC. Translation gives CSARKDRAGAHEQYF.

The gene calls are TRBV15 and TRBJ2-2; D is possibly TRBD2 (5 bases). V lost 3 bases, J lost 3 bases, and 11 bases lay in between. This CDR3 region has 15 residues. Germline lookup yields CDR1 LNHNV and CDR2 YYDKDF (reference sequence). Written as DNA, the CDR3 is TGTGCCACCAGCAGCGAGACTACCTACACCGGGGAGCTGTTTTTT. This translates into CATSSETTYTGELFF. Together with reference TRBV15 and TRBJ2-2, the CDR3 gives the full variable domain: DAMVIQNPRYQVTQFGKPVTLSCSQTLNHNVMYWYQQKSSQAPKLLFHYYDKDFNNEADTPDNFQSRRPNTSFCFLDIRSPGLGDTAMYLCATSSETTYTGELFFGEGSRLTVL.

Many counts were recorded for this clonotype. The chain is built from TRBV10-3 and TRBJ2-3; 8 bases are shared with TRBD1. Looked up from germline, CDR1 is ENHRY and CDR2 is SYGVKD. J gave up 0 bases and V 8 bases, and 1 base lay outside the gene matches. This CDR3 has 13 amino acids. The CDR3 loop reads CAIGQGSTDTQYF. The CDR3 coding sequence is TGTGCCATCGGACAGGGTAGCACAGATACGCAGTATTTT.

This clonotype was detected only a few times. This chain joins TRBV20-1 and TRBJ2-1; 12 nucleotides agree with TRBD1. Unmatched junction bases numbered 11, after V lost 4 bases and J lost 7 bases. CDR1 and CDR2 from the germline V gene are DFQATT and SNEGSKA (reference sequence). This CDR3 has 16 amino acids. CDR3 nucleotides: TGCAGTGCTACGGACCCCGGGACAGGGGGCGGGAATGAGCAGTTCTTC. It yields the protein CSATDPGTGGGNEQFF.

This clonotype was detected only a few times. The chain recombines TRBV6-5 with TRBJ1-1, with a weak D call TRBD1 (6 bases). V was clipped by 5 bases and J by 2 bases, with 15 bases between them. Germline CDR1 and CDR2: MNHEY and SVGAGI. The CDR3 is 15 amino acids. DNA for the CDR3: TGTGCCAGCAGTACCCAAGGGGGAGCCAACACTGAAGCTTTCTTT. It is translated as CASSTQGGANTEAFF.

This clonotype showed up just a few times. The J gene is TRBJ2-1, the V gene TRBV11-2; 11 positions agree with TRBD2. V was pared by 4 bases and J by 4 bases, with 3 bases of the junction left unmatched. There are 15 residues in the CDR3. Germline loops: CDR1 SGHAT, CDR2 FQNNGV. DNA for the CDR3: TGTGCCAGCAGCTACCTAGCGGGAGGTTACAATGAGCAGTTCTTC. It is translated as CASSYLAGGYNEQFF.

The J gene is TRBJ1-1, the V gene TRBV19; D not resolved. The CDR3 is 13 amino acids. With 5 bases removed from V and 1 base from J, the gap between germline ends came to 8 bases. Per the germline V gene, CDR1 is LNHDA and CDR2 is SQIVND (reference sequence). The CDR3 protein is CASSGDKNTEAFF. The CDR3 nucleotides are TGTGCCAGTAGTGGAGACAAGAACACTGAAGCTTTCTTT.

This clonotype has only a few counts. The chain combines TRBV9 with TRBJ2-1; D not certain. The CDR3 has 14 residues. V shed 0 bases and J shed 7 bases, with 11 bases lying between them. Germline assignment: CDR1 SGDLS and CDR2 YYNGEE. In nucleotides, the CDR3 is TGTGCCAGCAGCGTAGATAACAAACCTAATGAGCAGTTCTTC. It translates to CASSVDNKPNEQFF. The whole variable domain, remainder taken from reference TRBV9 and TRBJ2-1, is DSGVTQTPKHLITATGQRVTLRCSPRSGDLSVYWYQQSLDQGLQFLIQYYNGEERAKGNILERFSAQQFPDLHSELNLSSLELGDSALYFCASSVDNKPNEQFFGPGTRLTVL.

The rearrangement uses TRBV7-6 and TRBJ2-2; perhaps D is TRBD1 or TRBD2 (5 bases each). There are 16 residues in the CDR3. V shed 1 base and J shed 2 bases, with 11 bases lying between them. Germline V gene lookup returns CDR1 SGHVS and CDR2 FNYEAQ. CDR3 in amino acids: CASSLVGTSNTGELFF. The CDR3 DNA is TGTGCCAGCAGCTTAGTTGGGACGTCCAACACCGGGGAGCTGTTTTTT.

The table lists this clonotype with a few counts. The V gene is TRBV20-1, the J gene TRBJ2-1; D is unclear. Germline V gene lookup returns CDR1 DFQATT and CDR2 SNEGSKA (reference sequence). CDR3 length equals 13 residues. V shed 1 base and J shed 5 bases, with 9 bases lying between them. CDR3: CSARVRPNNEQFF. In DNA, the CDR3 is TGCAGTGCTAGAGTACGCCCCAACAATGAGCAGTTCTTC.

CDR3 region: CAISESGLAGGHEQYF. The DNA for the CDR3 is TGTGCCATCAGTGAGTCTGGCCTAGCGGGGGGGCACGAGCAGTACTTC. The chain uses TRBV10-3 and TRBJ2-7, with 12 bases identical to TRBD2. V was clipped by 0 bases and J by 5 bases; unmatched bases: 5. The CDR3 is made up of 16 amino acids. Germline assignment: CDR1 ENHRY and CDR2 SYGVKD.